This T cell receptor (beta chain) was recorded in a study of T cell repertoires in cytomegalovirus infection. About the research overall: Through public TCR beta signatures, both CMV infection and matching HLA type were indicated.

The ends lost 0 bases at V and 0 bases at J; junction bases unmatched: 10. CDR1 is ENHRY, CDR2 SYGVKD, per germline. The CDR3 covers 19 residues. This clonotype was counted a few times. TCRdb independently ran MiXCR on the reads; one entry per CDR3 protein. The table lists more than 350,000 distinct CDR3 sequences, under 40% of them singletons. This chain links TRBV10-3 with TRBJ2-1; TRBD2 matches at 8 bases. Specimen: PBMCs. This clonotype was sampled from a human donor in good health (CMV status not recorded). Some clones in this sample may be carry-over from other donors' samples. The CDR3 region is CAISESFSGAKRSYNEQFF. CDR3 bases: TGTGCCATCAGTGAGTCGTTTAGCGGGGCCAAACGCTCCTACAATGAGCAGTTCTTC.